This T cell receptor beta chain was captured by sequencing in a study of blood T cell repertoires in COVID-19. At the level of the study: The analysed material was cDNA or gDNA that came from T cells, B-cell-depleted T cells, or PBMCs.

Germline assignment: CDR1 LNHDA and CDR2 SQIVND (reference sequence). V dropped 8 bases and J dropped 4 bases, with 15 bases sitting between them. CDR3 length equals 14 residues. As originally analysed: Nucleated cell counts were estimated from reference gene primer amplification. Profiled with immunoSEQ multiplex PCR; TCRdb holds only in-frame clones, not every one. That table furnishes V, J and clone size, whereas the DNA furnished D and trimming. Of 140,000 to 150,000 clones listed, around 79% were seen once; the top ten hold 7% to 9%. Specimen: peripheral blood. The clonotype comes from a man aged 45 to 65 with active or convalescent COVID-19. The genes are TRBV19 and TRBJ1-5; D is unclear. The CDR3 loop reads CASQGLSGNQPQHF. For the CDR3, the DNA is TGTGCCAGTCAAGGACTTTCGGGTAATCAGCCCCAGCATTTT.